This TCR beta chain was observed in a study of spatial heterogeneity in lung cancer. Indicated time point: sample taken at primary tumor resection. Unsorted whole RNA from tumor, nontumor lung or frozen PBMC underwent sequencing. Between the trimmed V and J ends, which lost 1 base and 3 bases, there was a span of 7 bases. Germline V gene lookup returns CDR1 MGHRA and CDR2 YSYEKL. The CDR3 runs to 13 residues. This clonotype was observed many times. TCR cDNA molecules each had a unique molecular identifier. In TCRdb, the 5' RACE reads were re-called with MiXCR into one record per CDR3 protein. The sample carries about 3,200 distinct CDR3 sequences, 15% to 20% recorded once.

The sequence derives from a female donor with early-stage non-small cell lung cancer. This material consisted of PBMCs, taken at surgery. The chain couples TRBV4-1 to TRBJ2-7, with D unclear. The CDR3 loop reads CASSQVPGYEQYF. The CDR3, as DNA: TGCGCCAGCAGCCAAGTCCCGGGCTACGAGCAGTACTTC.